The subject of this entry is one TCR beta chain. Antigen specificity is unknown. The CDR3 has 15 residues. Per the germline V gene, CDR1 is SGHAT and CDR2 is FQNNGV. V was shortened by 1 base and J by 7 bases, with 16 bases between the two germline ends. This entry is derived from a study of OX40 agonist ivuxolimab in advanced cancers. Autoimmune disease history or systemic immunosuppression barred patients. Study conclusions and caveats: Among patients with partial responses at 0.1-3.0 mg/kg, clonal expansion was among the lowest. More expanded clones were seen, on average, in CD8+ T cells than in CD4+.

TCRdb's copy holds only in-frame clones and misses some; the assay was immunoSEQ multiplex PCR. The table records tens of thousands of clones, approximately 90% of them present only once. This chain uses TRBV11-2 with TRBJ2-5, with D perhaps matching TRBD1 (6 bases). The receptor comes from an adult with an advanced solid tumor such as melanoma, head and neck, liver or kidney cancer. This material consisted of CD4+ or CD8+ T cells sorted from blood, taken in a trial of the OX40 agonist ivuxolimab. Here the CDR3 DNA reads TGTGCCAGCAGCTTAGGGACAGCCGGGCAGCCGACCCAGTACTTC. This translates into CASSLGTAGQPTQYF.